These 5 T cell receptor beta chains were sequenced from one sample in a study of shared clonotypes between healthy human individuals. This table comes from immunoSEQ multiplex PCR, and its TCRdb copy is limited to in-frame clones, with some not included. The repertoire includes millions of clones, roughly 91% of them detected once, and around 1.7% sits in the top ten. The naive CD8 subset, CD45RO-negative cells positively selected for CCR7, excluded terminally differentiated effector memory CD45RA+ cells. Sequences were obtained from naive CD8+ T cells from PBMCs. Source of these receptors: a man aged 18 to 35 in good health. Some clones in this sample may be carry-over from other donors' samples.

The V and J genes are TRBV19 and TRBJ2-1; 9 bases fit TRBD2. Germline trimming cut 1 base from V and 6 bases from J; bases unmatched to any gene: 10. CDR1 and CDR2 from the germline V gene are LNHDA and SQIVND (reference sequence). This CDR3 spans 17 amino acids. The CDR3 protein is CASSIGLAGDSGNEQFF. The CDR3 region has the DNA TGTGCCAGTAGTATAGGGTTAGCGGGAGACTCAGGCAATGAGCAGTTCTTC. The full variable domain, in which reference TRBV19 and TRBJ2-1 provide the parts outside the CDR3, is DGGITQSPKYLFRKEGQNVTLSCEQNLNHDAMYWYRQDPGQGLRLIYYSQIVNDFQKGDIAEGYSVSREKKESFPLTVTSAQKNPTAFYLCASSIGLAGDSGNEQFFGPGTRLTVL.

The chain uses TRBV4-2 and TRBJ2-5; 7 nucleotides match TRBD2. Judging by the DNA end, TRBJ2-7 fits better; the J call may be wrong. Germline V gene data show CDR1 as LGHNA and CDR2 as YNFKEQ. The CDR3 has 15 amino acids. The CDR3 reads CASSPTSSGAYEQYF. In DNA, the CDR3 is TGTGCCAGCAGCCCCACCTCTAGCGGTGCCTACGAGCAGTACTTC.

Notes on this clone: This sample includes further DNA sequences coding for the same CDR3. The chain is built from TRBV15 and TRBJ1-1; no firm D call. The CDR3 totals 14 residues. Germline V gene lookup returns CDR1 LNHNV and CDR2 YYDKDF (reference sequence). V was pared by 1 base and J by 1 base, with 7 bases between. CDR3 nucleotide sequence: TGTGCCACCAGCAGAGGAGGAGCGAACACTGAAGCTTTCTTT. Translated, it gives CATSRGGANTEAFF.

The chain's CDR3 is CASSLAVGNEQFF. CDR3 in DNA: TGTGCCAGCAGCTTAGCCGTGGGGAATGAGCAGTTCTTC. The genes are TRBV11-2 and TRBJ2-1, with D unclear. This CDR3 has 13 residues. Germline CDR1 SGHAT, CDR2 FQNNGV. V was clipped by 1 base and J by 7 bases, with 8 bases between them.

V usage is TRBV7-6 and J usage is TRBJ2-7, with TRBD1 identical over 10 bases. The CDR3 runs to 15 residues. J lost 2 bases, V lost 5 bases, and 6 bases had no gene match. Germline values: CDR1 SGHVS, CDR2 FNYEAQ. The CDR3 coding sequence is TGTGCCAGCAGCCCGGGACAGGGGATGGCCTACGAGCAGTACTTC. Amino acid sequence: CASSPGQGMAYEQYF.